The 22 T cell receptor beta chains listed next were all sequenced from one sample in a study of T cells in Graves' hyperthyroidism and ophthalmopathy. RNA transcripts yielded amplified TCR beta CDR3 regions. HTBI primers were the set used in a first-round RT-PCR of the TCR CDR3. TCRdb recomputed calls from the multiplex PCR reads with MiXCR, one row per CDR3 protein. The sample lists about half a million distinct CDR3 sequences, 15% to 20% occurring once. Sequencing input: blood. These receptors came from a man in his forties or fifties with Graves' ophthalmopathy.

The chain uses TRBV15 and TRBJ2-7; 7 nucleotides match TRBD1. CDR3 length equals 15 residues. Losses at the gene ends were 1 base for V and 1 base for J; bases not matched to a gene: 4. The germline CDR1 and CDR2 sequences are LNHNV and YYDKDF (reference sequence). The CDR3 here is CATSRVGGQSYEQYF. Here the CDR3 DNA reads TGTGCCACCAGCAGAGTAGGGGGACAGTCCTACGAGCAGTACTTC.

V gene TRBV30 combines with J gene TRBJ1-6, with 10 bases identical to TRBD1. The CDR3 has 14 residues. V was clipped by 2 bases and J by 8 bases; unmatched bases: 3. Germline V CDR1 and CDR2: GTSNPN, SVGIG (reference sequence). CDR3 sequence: CAWSLGQGDSPLHF. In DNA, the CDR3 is TGTGCCTGGAGTCTCGGACAGGGGGATTCACCCCTCCACTTT.

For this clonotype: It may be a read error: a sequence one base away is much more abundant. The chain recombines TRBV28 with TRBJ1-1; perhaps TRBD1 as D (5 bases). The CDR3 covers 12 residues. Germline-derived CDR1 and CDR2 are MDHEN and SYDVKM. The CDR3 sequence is CASIGTPTEASF. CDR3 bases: TGTGCCAGCATCGGGACGCCCACTGAAGCTTCCTTT.

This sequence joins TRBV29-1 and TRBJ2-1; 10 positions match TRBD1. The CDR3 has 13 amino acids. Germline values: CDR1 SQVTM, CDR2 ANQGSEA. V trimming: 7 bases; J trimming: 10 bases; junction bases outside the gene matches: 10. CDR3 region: CSGLSGTGDEQFF. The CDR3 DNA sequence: TGCAGCGGTCTCTCCGGGACAGGGGACGAGCAGTTCTTC.

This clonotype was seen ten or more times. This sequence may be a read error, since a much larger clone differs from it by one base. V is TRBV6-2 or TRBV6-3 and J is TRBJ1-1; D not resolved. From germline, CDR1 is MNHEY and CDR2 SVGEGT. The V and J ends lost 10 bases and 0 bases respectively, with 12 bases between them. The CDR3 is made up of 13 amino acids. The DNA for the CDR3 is TGTGCCAACCATCGGGGTATGAACACTGAAGCTTTCTTT. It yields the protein CANHRGMNTEAFF.

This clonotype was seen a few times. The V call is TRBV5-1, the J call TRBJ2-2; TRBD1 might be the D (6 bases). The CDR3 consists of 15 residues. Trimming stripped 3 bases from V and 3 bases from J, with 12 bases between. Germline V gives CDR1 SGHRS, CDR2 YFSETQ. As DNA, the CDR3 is TGCGCCAGCAGCTCACAGGGCCCATACACCGGGGAGCTGTTTTTT. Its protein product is CASSSQGPYTGELFF.

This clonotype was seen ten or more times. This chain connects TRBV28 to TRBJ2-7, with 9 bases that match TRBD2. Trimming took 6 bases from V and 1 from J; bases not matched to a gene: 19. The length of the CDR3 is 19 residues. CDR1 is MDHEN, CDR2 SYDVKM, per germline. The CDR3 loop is CASRYPGTSPSKTSYEQYF. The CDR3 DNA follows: TGTGCCAGCAGATACCCCGGGACTAGCCCTAGTAAGACTTCCTACGAGCAGTACTTC.

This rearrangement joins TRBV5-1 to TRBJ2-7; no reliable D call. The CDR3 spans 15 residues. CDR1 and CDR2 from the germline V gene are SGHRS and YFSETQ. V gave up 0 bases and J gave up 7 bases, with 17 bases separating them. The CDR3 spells CASSLAELHPREQYF. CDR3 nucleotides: TGCGCCAGCAGCTTGGCGGAGCTACATCCGAGGGAGCAGTACTTC.

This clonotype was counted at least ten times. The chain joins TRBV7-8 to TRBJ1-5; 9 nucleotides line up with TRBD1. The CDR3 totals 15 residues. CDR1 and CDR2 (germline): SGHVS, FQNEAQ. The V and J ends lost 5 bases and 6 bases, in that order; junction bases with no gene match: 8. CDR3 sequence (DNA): TGTGCCAGCAGCCCCAGGGACAGGGTGACTCAGCCCCAGCATTTT. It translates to CASSPRDRVTQPQHF.

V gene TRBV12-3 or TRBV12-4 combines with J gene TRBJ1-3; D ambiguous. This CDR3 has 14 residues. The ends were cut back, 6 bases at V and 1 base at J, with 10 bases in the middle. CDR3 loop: CASSQVGSGNTIYF. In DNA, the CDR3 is TGTGCCAGCAGCCAAGTGGGGTCTGGAAACACCATATATTTT.

The CDR3 sequence: CASSPRAPSAGAFF. In DNA form, the CDR3 reads TGTGCCAGCAGCCCCCGGGCTCCTTCCGCGGGAGCTTTCTTT. The rearrangement links TRBV7-9 to TRBJ1-1; no definite D call. Germline V lookup: CDR1 SEHNR, CDR2 FQNEAQ (reference sequence). V lost 5 bases and J 10 bases, leaving 20 bases between the germline ends. The CDR3 spans 14 residues.

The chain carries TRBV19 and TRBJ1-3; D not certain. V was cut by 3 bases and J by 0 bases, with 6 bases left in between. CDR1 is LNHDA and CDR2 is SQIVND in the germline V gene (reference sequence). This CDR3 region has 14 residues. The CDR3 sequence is CASSIGISGNTIYF. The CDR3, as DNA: TGTGCCAGTAGTATTGGTATCTCTGGAAACACCATATATTTT.

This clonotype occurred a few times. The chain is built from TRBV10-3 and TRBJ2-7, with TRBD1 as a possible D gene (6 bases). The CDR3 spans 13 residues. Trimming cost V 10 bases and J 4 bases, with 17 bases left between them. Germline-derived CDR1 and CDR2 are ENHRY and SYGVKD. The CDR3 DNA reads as TGTGCCACCAGGGGCATCATTATATACGAGCAGTACTTC. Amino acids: CATRGIIIYEQYF.

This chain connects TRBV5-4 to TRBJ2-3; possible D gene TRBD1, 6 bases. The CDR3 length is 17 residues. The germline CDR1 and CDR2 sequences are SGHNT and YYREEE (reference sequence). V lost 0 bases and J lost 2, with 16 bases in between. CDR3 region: CASSLAKQTGFTDTQYF. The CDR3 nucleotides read TGTGCCAGCAGCTTGGCTAAACAGACAGGTTTCACAGATACGCAGTATTTT.

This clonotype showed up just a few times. The CDR3: CASSFTGVAGYGYTF. CDR3 nucleotides: TGTGCCAGCAGTTTCACGGGGGTAGCCGGGTATGGCTACACCTTC. The rearrangement uses TRBV27 and TRBJ1-2; perhaps TRBD1 as D (5 bases). V was pared by 3 bases and J by 5 bases, with 16 bases between. Germline V gene data show CDR1 as MNHEY and CDR2 as SMNVEV (reference sequence). The CDR3 is 15 amino acids.

As DNA, the CDR3 is TGTGCCAGCATATGGGGGAGTACAGATACGCAGTATTTT. Encoded protein: CASIWGSTDTQYF. The chain recombines TRBV2 with TRBJ2-3; D is tentatively TRBD1 or TRBD2 (5 bases each). Trimming shortened V by 7 bases and J by 3 bases, and 11 bases separated the two germline ends. CDR1 is SNHLY and CDR2 is FYNNEI in the germline V gene. The CDR3 covers 13 residues.

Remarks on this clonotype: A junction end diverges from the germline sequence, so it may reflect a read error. CDR3 DNA sequence: TGCCCCAGCAGCTCGGTCTTGGGGATCACAGATACGCAGTATTTT. Protein sequence: CPSSSVLGITDTQYF. The gene calls are TRBV5-1 and TRBJ2-3, with no clear D. The V gene's germline CDR1 is SGHRS and CDR2 YFSETQ. This CDR3 is built from 15 residues. The entire variable domain, with the rest obtained from reference TRBV5-1 and TRBJ2-3, is as follows: KAGVTQTPRYLIKTRGQQVTLSCSPISGHRSVSWYQQTPGQGLQFLFEYFSETQRNKGNFPGRFSGRQFSNSRSEMNVSTLELGDSALYLCPSSSVLGITDTQYFGPGTRLTVL.

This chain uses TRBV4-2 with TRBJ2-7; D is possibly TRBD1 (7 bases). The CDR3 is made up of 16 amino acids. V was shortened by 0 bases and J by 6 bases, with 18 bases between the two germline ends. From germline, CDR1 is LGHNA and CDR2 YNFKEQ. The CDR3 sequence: CASSQDLGFQGGEQYF. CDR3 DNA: TGTGCCAGCAGCCAAGATCTGGGTTTCCAGGGGGGCGAGCAGTACTTC.

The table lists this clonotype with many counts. CDR3 bases: TGTGCCAGCAGGCTCAAGCCCAACACTGAAGCTTTCTTT. Its translation: CASRLKPNTEAFF. This sequence joins TRBV6-1 and TRBJ1-1; D not certain. V was trimmed by 6 bases and J by 2 bases, leaving 10 bases between them. The CDR3 runs 13 residues. Germline V gene data show CDR1 as MNHNS and CDR2 as SASEGT.

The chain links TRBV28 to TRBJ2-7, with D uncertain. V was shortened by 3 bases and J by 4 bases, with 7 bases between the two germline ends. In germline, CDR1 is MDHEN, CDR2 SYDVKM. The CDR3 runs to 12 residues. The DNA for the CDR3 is TGTGCCAGCAGTTTCCCCAATTACGAGCAGTACTTC. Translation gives CASSFPNYEQYF. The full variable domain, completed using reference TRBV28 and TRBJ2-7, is DVKVTQSSRYLVKRTGEKVFLECVQDMDHENMFWYRQDPGLGLRLIYFSYDVKMKEKGDIPEGYSVSREKKERFSLILESASTNQTSMYLCASSFPNYEQYFGPGTRLTVT.

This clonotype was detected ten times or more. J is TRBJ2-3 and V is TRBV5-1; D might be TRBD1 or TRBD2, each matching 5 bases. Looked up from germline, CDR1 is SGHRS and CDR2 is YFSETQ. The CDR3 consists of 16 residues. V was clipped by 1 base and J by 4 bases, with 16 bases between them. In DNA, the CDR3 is TGCGCCAGCAGCTTGAGCGCAGGGAGTAGCTCAGATACGCAGTATTTT. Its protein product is CASSLSAGSSSDTQYF.

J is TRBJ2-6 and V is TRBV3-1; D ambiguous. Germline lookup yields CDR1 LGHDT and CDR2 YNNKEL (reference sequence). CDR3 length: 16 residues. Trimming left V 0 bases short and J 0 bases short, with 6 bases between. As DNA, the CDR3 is TGTGCCAGCAGCCAAGATGAGTTCTCTGGGGCCAACGTCCTGACTTTC. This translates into CASSQDEFSGANVLTF.